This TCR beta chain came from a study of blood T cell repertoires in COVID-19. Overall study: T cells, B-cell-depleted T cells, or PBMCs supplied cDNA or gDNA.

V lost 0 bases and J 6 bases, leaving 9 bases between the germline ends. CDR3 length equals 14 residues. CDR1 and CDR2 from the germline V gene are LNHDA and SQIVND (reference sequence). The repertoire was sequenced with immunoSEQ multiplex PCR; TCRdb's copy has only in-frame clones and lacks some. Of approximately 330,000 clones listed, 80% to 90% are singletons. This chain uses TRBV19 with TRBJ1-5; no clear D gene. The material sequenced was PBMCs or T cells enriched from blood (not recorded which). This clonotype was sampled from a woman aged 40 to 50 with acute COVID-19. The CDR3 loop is CASSIDLSGQPQHF. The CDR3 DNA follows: TGTGCCAGTAGTATAGATCTAAGCGGTCAGCCCCAGCATTTT.